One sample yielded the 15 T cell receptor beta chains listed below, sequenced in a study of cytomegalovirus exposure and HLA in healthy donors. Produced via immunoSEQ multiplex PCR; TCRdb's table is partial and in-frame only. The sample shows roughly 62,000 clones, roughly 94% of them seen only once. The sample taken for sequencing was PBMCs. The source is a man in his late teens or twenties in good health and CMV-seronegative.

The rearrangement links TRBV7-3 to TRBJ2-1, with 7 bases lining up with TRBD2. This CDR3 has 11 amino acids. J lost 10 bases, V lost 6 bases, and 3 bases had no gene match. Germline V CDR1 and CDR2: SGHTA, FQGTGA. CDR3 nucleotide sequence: TGTGCCAGCAGTCCCGGGGGGGAGCAGTTCTTC. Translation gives CASSPGGEQFF.

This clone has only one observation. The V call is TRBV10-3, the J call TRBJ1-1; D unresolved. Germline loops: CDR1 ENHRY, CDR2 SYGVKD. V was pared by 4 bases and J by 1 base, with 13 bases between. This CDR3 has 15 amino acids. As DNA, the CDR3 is TGTGCCATCAGTGCCTTGGAGGATGCGAACACTGAAGCTTTCTTT. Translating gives CAISALEDANTEAFF.

CDR3 DNA sequence: TGTGCCAGCAGTGCGGGGCAGGGAGGAATCACCGGGGAGCTGTTTTTT. Its protein product is CASSAGQGGITGELFF. V and J are TRBV6-1 and TRBJ2-2; maybe TRBD2 (6 bases). CDR3 size: 16 residues. CDR1 MNHNS and CDR2 SASEGT come from the germline V gene. V lost 4 bases to trimming and J lost 4 bases, with 16 bases between them.

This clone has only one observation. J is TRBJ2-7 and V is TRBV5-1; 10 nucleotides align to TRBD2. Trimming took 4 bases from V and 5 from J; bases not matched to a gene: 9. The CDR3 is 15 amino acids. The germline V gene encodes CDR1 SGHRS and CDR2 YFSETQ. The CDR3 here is CASSDPLAGDNEQYF. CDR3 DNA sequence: TGCGCCAGCAGCGATCCGCTAGCGGGAGACAACGAGCAGTACTTC.

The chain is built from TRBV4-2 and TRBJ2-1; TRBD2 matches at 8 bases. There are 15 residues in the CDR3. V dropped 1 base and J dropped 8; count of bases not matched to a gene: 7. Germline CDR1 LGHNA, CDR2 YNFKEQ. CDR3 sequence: CASSQAPGGPDEQFF. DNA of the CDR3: TGTGCCAGCAGCCAAGCCCCGGGAGGGCCGGATGAGCAGTTCTTC.

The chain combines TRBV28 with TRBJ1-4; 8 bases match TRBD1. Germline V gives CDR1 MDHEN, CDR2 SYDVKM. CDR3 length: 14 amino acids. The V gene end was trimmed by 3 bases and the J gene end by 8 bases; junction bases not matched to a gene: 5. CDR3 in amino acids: CASSFQGAREKLFF. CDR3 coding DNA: TGTGCCAGCAGTTTCCAGGGGGCGCGCGAAAAACTGTTTTTT. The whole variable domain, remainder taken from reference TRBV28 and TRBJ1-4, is DVKVTQSSRYLVKRTGEKVFLECVQDMDHENMFWYRQDPGLGLRLIYFSYDVKMKEKGDIPEGYSVSREKKERFSLILESASTNQTSMYLCASSFQGAREKLFFGSGTQLSVL.

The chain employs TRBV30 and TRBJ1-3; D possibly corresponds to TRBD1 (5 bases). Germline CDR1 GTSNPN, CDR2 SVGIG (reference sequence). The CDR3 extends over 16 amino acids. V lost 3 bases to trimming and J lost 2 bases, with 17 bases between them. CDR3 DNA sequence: TGTGCCTGGAGCCTTCCCCCCCCGGGGGCTGGAAACACCATATATTTT. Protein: CAWSLPPPGAGNTIYF.

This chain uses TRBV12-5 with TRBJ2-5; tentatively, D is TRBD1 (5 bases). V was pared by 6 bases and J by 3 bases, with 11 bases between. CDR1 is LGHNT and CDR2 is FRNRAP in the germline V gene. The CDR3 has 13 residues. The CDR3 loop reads CASGHDRKETQYF. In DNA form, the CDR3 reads TGTGCTAGTGGCCATGACAGAAAAGAGACCCAGTACTTC.

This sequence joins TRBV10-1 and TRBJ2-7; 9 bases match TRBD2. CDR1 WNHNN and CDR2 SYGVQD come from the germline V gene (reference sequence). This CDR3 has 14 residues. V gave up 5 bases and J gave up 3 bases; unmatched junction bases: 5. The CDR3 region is CASSPGLASYEQYF. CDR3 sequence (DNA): TGCGCCAGCAGTCCGGGACTAGCCAGCTACGAGCAGTACTTC.

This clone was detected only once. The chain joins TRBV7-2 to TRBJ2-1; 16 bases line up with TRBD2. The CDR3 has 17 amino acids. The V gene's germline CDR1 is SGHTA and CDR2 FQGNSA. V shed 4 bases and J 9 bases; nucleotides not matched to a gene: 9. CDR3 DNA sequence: TGTGCCAGCAGCTCGACGGGACTAGCGGGAGGGCCGGTTGAGCAGTTCTTC. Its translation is CASSSTGLAGGPVEQFF.

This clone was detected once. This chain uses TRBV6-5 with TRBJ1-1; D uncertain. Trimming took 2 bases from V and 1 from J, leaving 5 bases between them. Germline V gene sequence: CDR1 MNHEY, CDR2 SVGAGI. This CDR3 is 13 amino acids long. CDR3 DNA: TGTGCCAGCAGTTACCTAGCGAACACTGAAGCTTTCTTT. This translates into CASSYLANTEAFF.

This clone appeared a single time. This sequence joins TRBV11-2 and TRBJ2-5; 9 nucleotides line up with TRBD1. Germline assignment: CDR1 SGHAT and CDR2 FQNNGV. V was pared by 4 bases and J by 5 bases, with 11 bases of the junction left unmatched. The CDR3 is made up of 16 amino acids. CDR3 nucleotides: TGTGCCAGCAGCTGGACCGGGACAGGGAGATGGGAGACCCAGTACTTC. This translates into CASSWTGTGRWETQYF.

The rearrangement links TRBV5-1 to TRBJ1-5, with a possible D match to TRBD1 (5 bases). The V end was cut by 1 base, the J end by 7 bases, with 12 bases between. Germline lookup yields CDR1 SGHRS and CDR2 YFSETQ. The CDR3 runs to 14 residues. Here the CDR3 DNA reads TGCGCCAGCAGCTTGCTTGGGGGGGGACAGCCCCAGCATTTT. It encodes CASSLLGGGQPQHF. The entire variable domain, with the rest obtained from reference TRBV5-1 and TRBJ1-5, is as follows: KAGVTQTPRYLIKTRGQQVTLSCSPISGHRSVSWYQQTPGQGLQFLFEYFSETQRNKGNFPGRFSGRQFSNSRSEMNVSTLELGDSALYLCASSLLGGGQPQHFGDGTRLSIL.

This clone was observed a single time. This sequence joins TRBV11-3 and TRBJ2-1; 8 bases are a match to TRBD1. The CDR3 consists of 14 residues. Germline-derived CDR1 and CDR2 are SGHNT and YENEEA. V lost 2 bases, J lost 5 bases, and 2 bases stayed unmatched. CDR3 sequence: CASSLLDRDNEQFF. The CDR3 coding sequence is TGTGCCAGCAGCTTATTGGACAGGGACAATGAGCAGTTCTTC.

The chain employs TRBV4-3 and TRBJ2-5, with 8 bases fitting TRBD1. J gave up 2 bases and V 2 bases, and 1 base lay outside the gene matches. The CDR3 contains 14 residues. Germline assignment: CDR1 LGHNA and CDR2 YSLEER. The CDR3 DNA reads TGCGCCAGCAGCCAATGGGACAGGCAAGAGACCCAGTACTTC. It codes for CASSQWDRQETQYF.